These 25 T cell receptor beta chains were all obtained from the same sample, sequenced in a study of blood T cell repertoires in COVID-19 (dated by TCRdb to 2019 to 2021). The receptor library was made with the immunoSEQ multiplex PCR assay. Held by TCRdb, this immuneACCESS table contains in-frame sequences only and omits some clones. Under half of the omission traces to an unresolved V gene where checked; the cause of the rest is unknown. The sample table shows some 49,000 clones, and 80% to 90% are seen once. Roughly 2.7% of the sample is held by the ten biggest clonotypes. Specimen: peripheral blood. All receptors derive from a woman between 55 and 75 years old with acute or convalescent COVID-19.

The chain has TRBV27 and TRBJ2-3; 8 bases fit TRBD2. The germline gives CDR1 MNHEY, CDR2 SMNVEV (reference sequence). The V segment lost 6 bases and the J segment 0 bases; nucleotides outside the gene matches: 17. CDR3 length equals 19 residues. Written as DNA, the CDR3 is TGTGCCAGCAGCCTCGAACCCGGCGGGGGGTTATCTAGCACAGATACGCAGTATTTT. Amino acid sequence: CASSLEPGGGLSSTDTQYF.

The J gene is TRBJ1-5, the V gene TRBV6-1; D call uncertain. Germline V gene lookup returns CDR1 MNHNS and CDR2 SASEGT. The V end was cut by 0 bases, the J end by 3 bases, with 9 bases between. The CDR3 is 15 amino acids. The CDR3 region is CASSEAGGLNQPQHF. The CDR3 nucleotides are TGTGCCAGCAGTGAAGCAGGCGGACTCAATCAGCCCCAGCATTTT.

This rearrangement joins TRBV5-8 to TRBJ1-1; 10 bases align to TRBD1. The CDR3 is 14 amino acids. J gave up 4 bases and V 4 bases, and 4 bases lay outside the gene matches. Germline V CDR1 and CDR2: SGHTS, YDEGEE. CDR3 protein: CASSPWTGGTEAFF. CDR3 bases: TGTGCCAGCAGCCCCTGGACAGGGGGCACTGAAGCTTTCTTT.

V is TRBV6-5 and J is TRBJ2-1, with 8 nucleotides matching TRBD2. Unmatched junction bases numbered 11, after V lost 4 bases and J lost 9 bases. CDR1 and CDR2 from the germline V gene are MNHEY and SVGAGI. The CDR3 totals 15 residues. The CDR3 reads CASSSGSGNLREQFF. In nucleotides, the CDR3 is TGTGCCAGCAGTTCAGGTAGCGGGAACCTCCGTGAGCAGTTCTTC.

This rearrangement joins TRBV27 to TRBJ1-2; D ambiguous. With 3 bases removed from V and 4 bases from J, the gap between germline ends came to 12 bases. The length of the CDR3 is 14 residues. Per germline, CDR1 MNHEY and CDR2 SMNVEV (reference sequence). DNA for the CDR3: TGTGCCAGCAGTTTTACTGGGCTCGGCTATGGCTACACCTTC. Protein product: CASSFTGLGYGYTF.

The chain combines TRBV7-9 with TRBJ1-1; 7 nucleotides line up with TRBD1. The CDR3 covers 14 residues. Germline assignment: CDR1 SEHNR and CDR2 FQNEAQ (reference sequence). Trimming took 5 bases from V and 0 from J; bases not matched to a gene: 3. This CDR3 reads CASSPRGMNTEAFF. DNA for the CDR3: TGTGCCAGCAGCCCCAGGGGGATGAACACTGAAGCTTTCTTT.

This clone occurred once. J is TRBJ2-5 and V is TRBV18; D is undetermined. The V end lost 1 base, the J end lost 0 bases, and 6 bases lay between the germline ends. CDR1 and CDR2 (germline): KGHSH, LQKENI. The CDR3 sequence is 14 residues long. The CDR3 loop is CASSPLPNQETQYF. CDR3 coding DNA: TGTGCCAGCTCACCACTCCCAAACCAAGAGACCCAGTACTTC.

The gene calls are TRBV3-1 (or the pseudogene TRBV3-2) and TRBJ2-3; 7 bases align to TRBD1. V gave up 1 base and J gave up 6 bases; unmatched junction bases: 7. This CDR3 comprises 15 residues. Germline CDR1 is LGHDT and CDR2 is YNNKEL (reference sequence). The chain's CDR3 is CASSQAETGSDTQYF. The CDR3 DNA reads TGTGCCAGCAGCCAAGCTGAGACAGGGTCGGATACGCAGTATTTT.

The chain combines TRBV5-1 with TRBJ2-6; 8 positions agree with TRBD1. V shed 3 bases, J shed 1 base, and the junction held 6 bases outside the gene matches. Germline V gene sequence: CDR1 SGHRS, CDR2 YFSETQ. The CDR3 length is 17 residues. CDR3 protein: CASSSQRTGSGANVLTF. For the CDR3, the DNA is TGCGCCAGCAGCTCGCAAAGGACAGGGTCTGGGGCCAACGTCCTGACTTTC.

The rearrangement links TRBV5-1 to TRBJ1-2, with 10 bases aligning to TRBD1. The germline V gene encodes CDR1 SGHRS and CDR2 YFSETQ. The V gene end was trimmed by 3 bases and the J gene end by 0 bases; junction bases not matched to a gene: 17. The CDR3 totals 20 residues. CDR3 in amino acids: CASSSRGKTGGTLANYGYTF. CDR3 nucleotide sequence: TGCGCCAGCAGCTCTCGAGGGAAGACAGGGGGCACCCTAGCTAACTATGGCTACACCTTC.

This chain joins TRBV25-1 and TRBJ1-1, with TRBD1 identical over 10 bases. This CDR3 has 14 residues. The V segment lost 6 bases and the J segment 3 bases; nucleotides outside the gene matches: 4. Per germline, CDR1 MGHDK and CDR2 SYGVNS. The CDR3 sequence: CASSYGTGDTEAFF. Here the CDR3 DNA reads TGTGCCAGCAGCTATGGGACAGGGGACACTGAAGCTTTCTTT.

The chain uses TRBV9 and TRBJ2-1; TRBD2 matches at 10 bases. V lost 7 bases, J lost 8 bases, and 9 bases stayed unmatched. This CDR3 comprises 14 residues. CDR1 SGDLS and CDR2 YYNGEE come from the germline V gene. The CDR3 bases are TGTGCCAGCGGGCGAGCGGGAGGGTGGCATGAGCAGTTCTTC. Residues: CASGRAGGWHEQFF.

CDR3 residues: CASSLSTPPRTDTQYF. The CDR3 bases are TGTGCCAGCAGTTTATCTACCCCCCCCAGAACAGATACGCAGTATTTT. V is TRBV27 and J is TRBJ2-3; D remains ambiguous. The germline CDR1 and CDR2 sequences are MNHEY and SMNVEV (reference sequence). V was cut by 0 bases and J by 3 bases, with 13 bases left in between. The CDR3 has 16 amino acids.

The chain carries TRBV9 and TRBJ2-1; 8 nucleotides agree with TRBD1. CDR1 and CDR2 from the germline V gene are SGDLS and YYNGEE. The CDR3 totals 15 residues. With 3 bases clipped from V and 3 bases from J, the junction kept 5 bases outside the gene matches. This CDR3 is CASSEDGQGYNEQFF. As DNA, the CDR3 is TGTGCCAGCAGCGAAGACGGACAGGGCTACAATGAGCAGTTCTTC.

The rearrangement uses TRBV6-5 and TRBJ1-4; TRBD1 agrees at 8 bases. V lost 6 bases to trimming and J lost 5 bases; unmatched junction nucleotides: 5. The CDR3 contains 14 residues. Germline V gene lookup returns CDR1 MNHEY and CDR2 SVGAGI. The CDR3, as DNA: TGTGCCAGCAGACAGGACAGGGTAAATGAAAAACTGTTTTTT. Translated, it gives CASRQDRVNEKLFF.

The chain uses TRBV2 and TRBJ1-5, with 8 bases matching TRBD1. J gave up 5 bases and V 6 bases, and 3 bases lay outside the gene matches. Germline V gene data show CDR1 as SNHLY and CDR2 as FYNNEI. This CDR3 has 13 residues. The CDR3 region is CASRQGEDQPQHF. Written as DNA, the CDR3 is TGTGCCAGCAGACAGGGGGAAGATCAGCCCCAGCATTTT.

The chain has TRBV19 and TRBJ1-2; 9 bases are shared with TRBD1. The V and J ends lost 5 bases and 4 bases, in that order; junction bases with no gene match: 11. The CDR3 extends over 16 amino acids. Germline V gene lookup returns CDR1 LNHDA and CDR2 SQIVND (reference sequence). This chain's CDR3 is CASSPSRTGAVYGYTF. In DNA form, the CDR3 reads TGTGCCAGTAGTCCTAGCCGGACAGGGGCCGTCTATGGCTACACCTTC.

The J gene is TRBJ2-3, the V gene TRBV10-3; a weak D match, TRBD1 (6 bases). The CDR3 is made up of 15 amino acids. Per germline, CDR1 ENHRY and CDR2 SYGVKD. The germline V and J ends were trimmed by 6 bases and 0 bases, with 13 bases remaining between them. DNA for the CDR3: TGTGCCATCAGGGCAGGGGTCTCTAGCACAGATACGCAGTATTTT. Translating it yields CAIRAGVSSTDTQYF.

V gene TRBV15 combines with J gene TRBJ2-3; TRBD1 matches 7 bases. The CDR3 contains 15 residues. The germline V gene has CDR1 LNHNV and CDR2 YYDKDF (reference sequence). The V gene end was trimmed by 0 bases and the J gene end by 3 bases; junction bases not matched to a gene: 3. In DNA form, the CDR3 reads TGTGCCACCAGCAGAGAGACAGGGTTAACAGATACGCAGTATTTT. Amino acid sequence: CATSRETGLTDTQYF.

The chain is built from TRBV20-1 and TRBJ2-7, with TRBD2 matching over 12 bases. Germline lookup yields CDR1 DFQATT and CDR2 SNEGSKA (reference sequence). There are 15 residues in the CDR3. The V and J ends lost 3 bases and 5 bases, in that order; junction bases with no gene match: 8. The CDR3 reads CSASARLAGADEQYF. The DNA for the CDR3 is TGCAGTGCTAGTGCGCGACTAGCGGGAGCCGACGAGCAGTACTTC.

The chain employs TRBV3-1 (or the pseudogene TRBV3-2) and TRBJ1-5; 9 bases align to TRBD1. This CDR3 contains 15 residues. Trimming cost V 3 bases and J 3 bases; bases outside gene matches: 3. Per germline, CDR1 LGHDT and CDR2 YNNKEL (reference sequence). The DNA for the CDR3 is TGTGCCAGCAGCCAGACAGGGGGATCCAATCAGCCCCAGCATTTT. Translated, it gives CASSQTGGSNQPQHF.

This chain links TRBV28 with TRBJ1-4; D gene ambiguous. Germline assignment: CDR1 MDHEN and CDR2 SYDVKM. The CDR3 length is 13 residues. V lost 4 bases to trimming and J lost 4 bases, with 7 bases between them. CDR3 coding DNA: TGTGCCAGCAGTTCCAGATTTAATGAAAAACTGTTTTTT. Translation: CASSSRFNEKLFF.

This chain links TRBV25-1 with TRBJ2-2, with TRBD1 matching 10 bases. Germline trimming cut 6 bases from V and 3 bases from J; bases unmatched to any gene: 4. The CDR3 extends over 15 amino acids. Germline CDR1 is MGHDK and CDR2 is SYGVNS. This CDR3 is CASSVGTGDTGELFF. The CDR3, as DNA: TGTGCCAGCAGCGTCGGGACAGGGGACACCGGGGAGCTGTTTTTT.

The CDR3 DNA reads as TGTGCCAGCAGTTTATTAACGGGGGGTTTCACCTTC. Residues: CASSLLTGGFTF. V is TRBV12-3 or TRBV12-4 and J is TRBJ1-2, with a possible D match to TRBD1 (5 bases). This CDR3 comprises 12 residues. Trimming stripped 2 bases from V and 13 bases from J, with 14 bases between.

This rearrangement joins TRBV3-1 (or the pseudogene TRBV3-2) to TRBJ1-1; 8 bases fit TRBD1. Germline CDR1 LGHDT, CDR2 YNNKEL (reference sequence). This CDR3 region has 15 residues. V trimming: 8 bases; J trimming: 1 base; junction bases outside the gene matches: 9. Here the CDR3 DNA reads TGTGCCAGCCGCGACAGGGGAGTTGCGAACACTGAAGCTTTCTTT. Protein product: CASRDRGVANTEAFF.